This T cell receptor (beta chain) derives from a study of cytomegalovirus exposure and HLA in healthy donors. As for the study in general: A previous analysis identified approximately 120 million unique TCR beta sequences derived from roughly 190 million T cells.

On this clone itself: Its cognate antigen is unknown.

PCR was performed using 60 Vbeta and 13 Jbeta primers. The repertoire was sequenced with immunoSEQ multiplex PCR; TCRdb's copy has only in-frame clones and lacks some. The sample lists 120,000 to 150,000 clones, approximately 81% occurring once. Study results and caveats: Three chains linked to CMV were shown in vitro to be specific for CMV antigens.

V shed 1 base, J shed 9 bases, and the junction held 3 bases outside the gene matches. Germline V gives CDR1 LNHDA, CDR2 SQIVND (reference sequence). This CDR3 contains 13 residues. The sequenced material came from PBMCs. The clonotype was recovered from a boy younger than 10 in good health and CMV-seronegative. V usage is TRBV19 and J usage is TRBJ2-3; TRBD2 aligns across 8 bases. The CDR3 reads CASSIAAGDTQYF. The CDR3 DNA sequence: TGTGCCAGTAGTATAGCAGCGGGAGACACGCAGTATTTT.